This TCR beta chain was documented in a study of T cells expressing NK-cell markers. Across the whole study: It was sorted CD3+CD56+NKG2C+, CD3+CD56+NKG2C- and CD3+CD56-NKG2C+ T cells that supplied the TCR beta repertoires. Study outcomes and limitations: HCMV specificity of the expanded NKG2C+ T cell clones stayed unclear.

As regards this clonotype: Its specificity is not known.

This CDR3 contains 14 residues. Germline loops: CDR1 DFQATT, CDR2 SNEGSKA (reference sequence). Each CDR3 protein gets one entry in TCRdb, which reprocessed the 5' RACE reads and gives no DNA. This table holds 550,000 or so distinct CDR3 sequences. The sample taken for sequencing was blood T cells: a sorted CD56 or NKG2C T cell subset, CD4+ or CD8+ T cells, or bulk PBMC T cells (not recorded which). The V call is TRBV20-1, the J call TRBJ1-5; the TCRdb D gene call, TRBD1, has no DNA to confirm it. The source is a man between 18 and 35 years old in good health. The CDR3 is CSATDRGENQPQHF.